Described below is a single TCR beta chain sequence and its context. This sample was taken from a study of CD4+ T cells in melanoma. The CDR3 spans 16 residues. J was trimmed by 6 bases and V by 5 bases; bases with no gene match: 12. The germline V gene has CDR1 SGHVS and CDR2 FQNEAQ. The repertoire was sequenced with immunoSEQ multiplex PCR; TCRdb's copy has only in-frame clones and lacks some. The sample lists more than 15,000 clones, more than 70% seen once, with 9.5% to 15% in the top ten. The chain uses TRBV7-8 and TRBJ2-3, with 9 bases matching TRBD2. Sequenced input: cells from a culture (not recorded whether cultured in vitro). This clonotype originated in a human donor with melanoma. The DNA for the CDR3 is TGTGCCAGCAGCCCCCGTGAAGCGGGGGGATACGATACGCAGTATTTT. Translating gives CASSPREAGGYDTQYF. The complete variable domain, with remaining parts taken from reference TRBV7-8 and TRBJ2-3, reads GAGVSQSPRYKVAKRGQDVALRCDPISGHVSLFWYQQALGQGPEFLTYFQNEAQLDKSGLPSDRFFAERPEGSVSTLKIQRTQQEDSAVYLCASSPREAGGYDTQYFGPGTRLTVL.